The rows below give T cell receptor beta chains drawn from one sample of a study of long-term antiretroviral therapy in people with HIV. Libraries were prepared by immunoSEQ multiplex PCR; TCRdb keeps only in-frame clonotypes and omits some of them. The profile shows about 25,000 clones, around 83% of them singletons. The source was unsorted PBMCs, collected 3 years after starting antiretroviral therapy. Receptors were obtained from a man between 18 and 29 years old with HIV. Both conserved end residues are part of each CDR3. A D gene is named only where the DNA matches it firmly. The size entry is marked missing in some rows and otherwise reads once, few, many or a size class.

NA	NA	TRBV5-1	TRBJ2-2	CASSLEGVRELFF	TGCGCCAGCAGCTTGGAAGGGGTCCGGGAGCTGTTTTTT
NA	TRBD2	TRBV7-8	TRBJ2-5	CASSFQAGQETQYF	TGTGCCAGCAGCTTCCAAGCGGGGCAAGAGACCCAGTACTTC
NA	TRBD1	TRBV6-1	TRBJ1-1	CASSETGQGRRTEAFF	TGTGCCAGCAGTGAAACGGGACAGGGGAGGCGCACTGAAGCTTTCTTT
once	TRBD1	TRBV7-2	TRBJ2-1	CASSLKGTGVNNEQFF	TGTGCCAGCAGCTTAAAGGGGACAGGGGTTAACAATGAGCAGTTCTTC
NA	NA	TRBV18	TRBJ1-6	CASSPGGQGDSPLHF	TGTGCCAGCTCACCAGGCGGGCAGGGCGATTCACCCCTCCACTTT
few	TRBD2	TRBV6-1	TRBJ2-5	CASSELAGGPETQYF	TGTGCCAGCAGTGAACTAGCGGGGGGGCCTGAGACCCAGTACTTC
NA	TRBD2	TRBV4-2	TRBJ2-3	CASGAGGPEHTDTQYF	TGTGCCAGCGGGGCGGGGGGGCCAGAGCACACAGATACGCAGTATTTT
NA	NA	TRBV5-1	TRBJ1-2	CASSLGGDYGYTF	TGCGCCAGCAGCTTGGGGGGGGATTATGGCTACACCTTC
NA	NA	TRBV5-6	TRBJ2-4	CASSTRSGFKNIQYF	TGTGCCAGCAGCACGAGGTCGGGTTTCAAAAACATTCAGTACTTC
NA	TRBD2	TRBV5-1	TRBJ2-2	CAGAEGSGGPNTGELFF	TGCGCCGGCGCTGAGGGTAGCGGGGGGCCGAACACCGGGGAGCTGTTTTTT
NA	NA	TRBV11-1	TRBJ2-5	CASSFSTAQETQYF	TGTGCCAGCAGCTTTAGTACAGCCCAAGAGACCCAGTACTTC
NA	NA	TRBV4-1	TRBJ1-3	CASSQGISGNTIYF	TGCGCCAGCAGCCAAGGGATTTCTGGAAACACCATATATTTT
NA	TRBD2	TRBV5-1	TRBJ2-7	CASSVGTSGGAGYEQYF	TGCGCCAGCAGCGTGGGGACTAGCGGGGGGGCAGGCTACGAGCAGTACTTC
NA	NA	TRBV4-2	TRBJ1-1	CASSQEGTANTEAFF	TGTGCCAGCAGCCAAGAGGGGACGGCCAACACTGAAGCTTTCTTT
once	NA	TRBV28	TRBJ1-5	CASSFGASGQPQHF	TGTGCCAGCAGTTTCGGGGCCTCGGGGCAGCCCCAGCATTTT
NA	NA	TRBV18	TRBJ1-5	CASSPRDNQPQHF	TGTGCCAGCTCACCGAGGGATAATCAGCCCCAGCATTTT
few	NA	TRBV4-1	TRBJ2-1	CASSQNLGGAGGNEQFF	TGCGCCAGCAGCCAGAATCTCGGGGGGGCAGGGGGCAATGAGCAGTTCTTC
NA	NA	TRBV6-5	TRBJ2-2	CASSRTANTGELFF	TGTGCCAGCAGTCGGACGGCGAACACCGGGGAGCTGTTTTTT
NA	NA	TRBV19	TRBJ2-3	CASSIEGTDTQYF	TGTGCCAGTAGTATAGAGGGGACAGATACGCAGTATTTT
NA	NA	TRBV30	TRBJ2-3	CAWSEYEDTQYF	TGTGCCTGGAGTGAATACGAAGATACGCAGTATTTT
once	NA	TRBV12-5	TRBJ1-1	CASAKGNTEAFF	TGTGCTAGTGCCAAGGGGAACACTGAAGCTTTCTTT
few	NA	TRBV9	TRBJ1-1	CASSVVQGNTEAFF	TGTGCCAGCAGCGTAGTGCAGGGCAACACTGAAGCTTTCTTT
NA	TRBD1	TRBV6-1	TRBJ1-5	CASSERTGGPFPQHF	TGTGCCAGCAGTGAAAGGACAGGGGGTCCATTCCCCCAGCATTTT
NA	NA	TRBV19	TRBJ1-4	CASSWRGSSEKLFF	TGTGCCAGTAGCTGGAGGGGAAGTAGTGAAAAACTGTTTTTT
NA	TRBD1	TRBV5-4	TRBJ1-1	CASSEGQGGTEAFF	TGTGCCAGCAGCGAAGGACAGGGGGGCACTGAAGCTTTCTTT
NA	NA	TRBV13	TRBJ2-3	CASSLSPFRRGGTDTQYF	TGTGCCAGCAGCTTATCCCCATTTCGGCGGGGTGGGACAGATACGCAGTATTTT
NA	NA	TRBV2	TRBJ1-4	CASIGQKHEKLFF	TGTGCCAGCATAGGACAGAAGCATGAAAAACTGTTTTTT
NA	TRBD2	TRBV25-1	TRBJ2-3	CASSEGLAGGPVTDTQYF	TGTGCCAGCAGTGAAGGGCTAGCGGGGGGGCCTGTCACAGATACGCAGTATTTT
NA	TRBD1	TRBV28	TRBJ2-3	CASSLAGTGVTDTQYF	TGTGCCAGCAGTTTGGCCGGGACAGGGGTGACAGATACGCAGTATTTT
NA	NA	TRBV19	TRBJ1-1	CASSIGGMGNTEAFF	TGTGCCAGTAGTATAGGGGGCATGGGGAACACTGAAGCTTTCTTT
NA	NA	TRBV7-9	TRBJ2-2	CASSPQITRGELFF	TGTGCCAGCAGCCCACAGATTACCCGGGGGGAGCTGTTTTTT
once	TRBD1	TRBV5-1	TRBJ1-5	CASSLEGQKPQPQHF	TGCGCCAGCAGCTTGGAGGGACAGAAACCACAGCCCCAGCATTTT
NA	TRBD1	TRBV6-6	TRBJ1-4	CASSLRQGATNEKLFF	TGTGCCAGCAGTTTACGACAGGGGGCTACTAATGAAAAACTGTTTTTT
NA	NA	TRBV5-5	TRBJ2-2	CASSLDTFTGELFF	TGTGCCAGCAGCTTAGACACTTTCACCGGGGAGCTGTTTTTT
few	TRBD2	TRBV2	TRBJ2-3	CASRGTSGVQGTQYF	TGTGCCAGCAGGGGAACTAGCGGGGTTCAGGGCACGCAGTATTTT
few	NA	TRBV2	TRBJ2-7	CASSESLGGSYEQYF	TGTGCCAGCAGTGAGAGTCTGGGGGGCTCCTACGAGCAGTACTTC
few	TRBD1	TRBV16	TRBJ1-6	CASSQLQGANNSPLHF	TGTGCCAGCAGCCAACTCCAGGGGGCTAATAATTCACCCCTCCACTTT
NA	TRBD1	TRBV6-6	TRBJ1-5	CASGKSGQVKSQHF	TGTGCCAGCGGTAAATCGGGACAGGTTAAATCCCAGCATTTT
NA	TRBD2	TRBV5-4	TRBJ2-3	CASSLAGALSTDTQYF	TGTGCCAGCAGCTTAGCGGGGGCCCTAAGCACAGATACGCAGTATTTT
NA	NA	TRBV10-2	TRBJ1-2	CASSLGAGPNYGYTF	TGCGCCAGCAGTCTAGGCGCGGGGCCTAACTATGGCTACACCTTC
NA	NA	TRBV11-3	TRBJ2-2	CASSLGGSNTGELFF	TGTGCCAGCAGCTTAGGGGGGAGCAACACCGGGGAGCTGTTTTTT
NA	NA	TRBV19	TRBJ2-5	CASSSNVGGGFQETQYF	TGTGCCAGTAGCTCAAACGTCGGCGGGGGCTTCCAAGAGACCCAGTACTTC
NA	TRBD1	TRBV5-6	TRBJ1-2	CATRDSKTVGYTF	TGTGCCACCCGGGACAGTAAGACTGTAGGCTACACCTTC
NA	NA	TRBV2	TRBJ1-1	CASSEAIGTNTEAFF	TGTGCCAGCAGTGAAGCGATAGGGACGAACACTGAAGCTTTCTTT
NA	NA	TRBV4-1	TRBJ2-2	CASSPQTTRTANTGELFF	TGCGCCAGCAGCCCTCAAACCACCAGGACAGCGAACACCGGGGAGCTGTTTTTT
NA	TRBD1	TRBV18	TRBJ1-1	CASSPALIQGANTEAFF	TGTGCCAGCTCACCAGCCTTGATACAGGGGGCCAACACTGAAGCTTTCTTT
NA	NA	TRBV6-5	TRBJ2-3	CATRGRGTDTQYF	TGTGCCACCCGGGGCAGGGGCACAGATACGCAGTATTTT
once	NA	TRBV18	TRBJ2-1	CASSRRWVGDNEQFF	TGTGCCAGCTCACGACGGTGGGTTGGTGACAATGAGCAGTTCTTC
NA	NA	TRBV5-1	TRBJ2-3	CASSRTGPNTDTQYF	TGCGCCAGCAGCCGTACGGGCCCTAACACAGATACGCAGTATTTT
NA	NA	TRBV29-1	TRBJ1-2	CSAAPYGYTF	TGCAGCGCAGCCCCCTATGGCTACACCTTC